This T cell receptor beta chain was recorded in a study of cytomegalovirus exposure and HLA in healthy donors. PCR employed 60 Vbeta and 13 Jbeta primers. Assay: immunoSEQ multiplex PCR; the TCRdb copy retains only in-frame clones and omits some. The profile shows 150,000 to 200,000 clones, roughly 79% of them singletons. CDR1 is MNHNS, CDR2 SASEGT, per germline. This CDR3 comprises 14 residues. Trimming at V came to 7 bases and at J to 5 bases, leaving 6 bases not matched to a gene. With respect to this clone: Antigen unknown.

General observations from the study: Reports indicated that the classifier achieved high specificity and sensitivity in diagnosing cytomegalovirus status.

The chain links TRBV6-1 to TRBJ2-5; 11 bases agree with TRBD1. The clonotype was recovered from a man between 18 and 29 years old in good health and CMV-seropositive. The sample consisted of PBMCs. CDR3 DNA: TGTGCCAGCAAGGACAGGGGGCGCACTGAGACCCAGTACTTC. Translated: CASKDRGRTETQYF.